This passage covers 21 T cell receptor beta chains from one sample sequenced in a study of cytomegalovirus exposure and HLA in healthy donors. This PCR relied on a set of 60 Vbeta primers and 13 Jbeta primers. Some clones are missing from TCRdb's copy, which holds only in-frame ones; the method was immunoSEQ multiplex PCR. The sample has about 130,000 clones, 85% to 90% seen once; the top ten hold roughly 6.7%. The specimen was PBMCs. Every receptor here comes from a woman aged 25 to 39 in good health and CMV-seropositive.

V and J are TRBV10-1 and TRBJ2-1, with 7 positions matching TRBD1. Per germline, CDR1 WNHNN and CDR2 SYGVQD (reference sequence). The CDR3 spans 14 residues. V was pared by 9 bases and J by 4 bases, with 9 bases of the junction left unmatched. CDR3 amino acids: CASAPGQLYNEQFF. For the CDR3, the DNA is TGCGCCAGTGCTCCGGGACAGCTGTACAATGAGCAGTTCTTC.

This chain's CDR3 is CASSLSSYNEQFF. The CDR3 nucleotides are TGCGCCAGCAGCCTTAGCTCCTACAATGAGCAGTTCTTC. The chain employs TRBV5-1 and TRBJ2-1; unclear D gene. CDR1 and CDR2 (germline): SGHRS, YFSETQ. This CDR3 has 13 residues. V was pared by 4 bases and J by 0 bases, with 5 bases between.

The rearrangement uses TRBV6-6 and TRBJ1-5; D is unresolved. Germline assignment: CDR1 MNHNY and CDR2 SVGAGI (reference sequence). Between the trimmed V and J ends, which lost 2 bases and 6 bases, there was a span of 8 bases. The CDR3 runs 13 residues. CDR3 sequence (DNA): TGTGCCAGCAGTTACGGGCCCCGTCAGCCCCAGCATTTT. It is translated as CASSYGPRQPQHF.

CDR3 residues: CAWDSAQETQYF. The CDR3 nucleotides are TGTGCCTGGGACAGTGCACAAGAGACCCAGTACTTC. This sequence joins TRBV30 and TRBJ2-5, with a possible D match to TRBD1 (5 bases). This CDR3 spans 12 amino acids. Germline CDR1 reads GTSNPN; CDR2 reads SVGIG (reference sequence). Trimming pared 5 bases from V and 2 bases from J, leaving 9 bases between. The variable domain in full, with the rest retrieved from reference TRBV30 and TRBJ2-5, is SQTIHQWPATLVQPVGSPLSLECTVEGTSNPNLYWYRQAAGRGLQLLFYSVGIGQISSEVPQNLSASRPQDRQFILSSKKLLLSDSGFYLCAWDSAQETQYFGPGTRLLVL.

This chain links TRBV19 with TRBJ1-6; the D is unclear. Germline CDR1 LNHDA, CDR2 SQIVND (reference sequence). The V gene lost 5 bases and the J gene lost 7 bases, with 9 bases spanning the gap. The CDR3 spans 13 residues. CDR3 DNA: TGTGCCAGTAGTGAGGTCAGAAATTCACCCCTCCACTTT. Translated: CASSEVRNSPLHF.

This sequence joins TRBV6-1 and TRBJ1-6, with TRBD1 matching 12 bases. CDR1 and CDR2 (germline): MNHNS, SASEGT. The CDR3 has 14 amino acids. Trimming took 6 bases from V and 9 from J; bases not matched to a gene: 3. The CDR3 region has the DNA TGTGCCAGCAGCCCGGGACAGGGGGCTTCACCCCTCCACTTT. Translating it yields CASSPGQGASPLHF.

A few counts support this clone. The chain joins TRBV5-4 to TRBJ2-2; tentative D call: TRBD2 (5 bases). Germline V gene data show CDR1 as SGHNT and CDR2 as YYREEE (reference sequence). Trimming took 0 bases from V and 6 from J, leaving 9 bases between them. The CDR3 length is 14 residues. The chain's CDR3 is CASSLVASPGELFF. The CDR3 DNA is TGTGCCAGCAGCTTGGTGGCTAGCCCCGGGGAGCTGTTTTTT.

The gene calls are TRBV5-1 and TRBJ2-2, with 10 bases matching TRBD1. The CDR3 sequence is 14 residues long. With V trimmed by 4 bases and J by 5 bases, 2 bases remained unmatched. Germline-derived CDR1 and CDR2 are SGHRS and YFSETQ. The DNA for the CDR3 is TGCGCCAGCAGCCCGGGACAGGGGACCGGGGAGCTGTTTTTT. Translated: CASSPGQGTGELFF.

The chain uses TRBV27 and TRBJ1-1; unclear D gene. CDR1 is MNHEY, CDR2 SMNVEV, per germline (reference sequence). V lost 0 bases to trimming and J lost 6 bases, with 17 bases between them. The CDR3 consists of 16 residues. The CDR3 DNA is TGTGCCAGCAGTTTATCCCCGGTCCTAACGTTGGCTGAAGCTTTCTTT. Protein sequence: CASSLSPVLTLAEAFF.

This chain connects TRBV30 to TRBJ1-2, with 7 nucleotides matching TRBD1. Germline V gene sequence: CDR1 GTSNPN, CDR2 SVGIG (reference sequence). The CDR3 sequence is 15 residues long. Losses at the gene ends were 4 bases for V and 4 bases for J; bases not matched to a gene: 12. For the CDR3, the DNA is TGTGCCTGGACAGGGGGTATAAGTGGGGTCTATGGCTACACCTTC. Protein: CAWTGGISGVYGYTF.

This chain joins TRBV6-6 and TRBJ2-7, with TRBD1 matching 8 bases. V gave up 6 bases and J gave up 0 bases; unmatched junction bases: 4. This CDR3 comprises 14 residues. Germline V gene lookup returns CDR1 MNHNY and CDR2 SVGAGI (reference sequence). CDR3 loop: CASRRQGPSYEQYF. In DNA form, the CDR3 reads TGTGCCAGCAGACGACAGGGGCCCTCCTACGAGCAGTACTTC.

The V and J genes are TRBV5-1 and TRBJ2-3; 9 positions agree with TRBD2. The V and J ends lost 0 bases and 4 bases, in that order; junction bases with no gene match: 0. CDR1 is SGHRS and CDR2 is YFSETQ in the germline V gene. The CDR3 sequence is 14 residues long. This CDR3 reads CASSLGGGADTQYF. The CDR3 DNA follows: TGCGCCAGCAGCTTGGGCGGGGGGGCAGATACGCAGTATTTT.

The chain uses TRBV7-3 and TRBJ2-1; D is possibly TRBD2 (6 bases). The ends were cut back, 3 bases at V and 9 bases at J, with 15 bases in the middle. Germline loops: CDR1 SGHTA, CDR2 FQGTGA. The CDR3 consists of 14 residues. CDR3 sequence (DNA): TGTGCCAGCAGCTTTGGGGGGTCACAAAGTGAGCAGTTCTTC. Translating it yields CASSFGGSQSEQFF.

The chain links TRBV5-1 to TRBJ2-1, with 11 bases fitting TRBD2. Unmatched junction bases numbered 4, after V lost 7 bases and J lost 4 bases. The CDR3 spans 14 residues. Germline loops: CDR1 SGHRS, CDR2 YFSETQ. CDR3 in DNA: TGCGCCAGCTCGGGGACTAGCGGTTACAATGAGCAGTTCTTC. Its protein product is CASSGTSGYNEQFF.

V and J are TRBV5-1 and TRBJ2-1; 10 nucleotides agree with TRBD2. Per germline, CDR1 SGHRS and CDR2 YFSETQ. Trimming removed 5 bases from V and 6 bases from J; junction bases left unmatched: 8. This CDR3 comprises 15 residues. DNA for the CDR3: TGCGCCAGCAGGGGGGGGCTAGCGGGGGCCAATGAGCAGTTCTTC. This codes for CASRGGLAGANEQFF.

The V call is TRBV6-5, the J call TRBJ2-1; TRBD2 might be the D (6 bases). This CDR3 is 15 amino acids long. CDR1 and CDR2 from the germline V gene are MNHEY and SVGAGI. V lost 2 bases to trimming and J lost 6 bases, with 14 bases between them. The CDR3 bases are TGTGCCAGCAGTTACCAACCGGGAGTCCGCAATGAGCAGTTCTTC. It codes for CASSYQPGVRNEQFF.

The chain links TRBV29-1 to TRBJ2-7; TRBD2 is a possible D gene (5 bases). Trimming took off 0 bases at V and 3 bases at J, with 21 bases between the two ends. The length of the CDR3 is 17 residues. Germline V gene data show CDR1 as SQVTM and CDR2 as ANQGSEA. This chain's CDR3 is CSVEEPDSAKGIYEQYF. DNA for the CDR3: TGCAGCGTTGAAGAACCGGACTCAGCTAAGGGTATCTACGAGCAGTACTTC.

V gene TRBV9 combines with J gene TRBJ1-2; 7 bases are shared with TRBD1. The CDR3 runs to 15 residues. CDR1 is SGDLS and CDR2 is YYNGEE in the germline V gene. The junction had 14 bases not matched to a gene; V was cut back by 4 bases and J by 8 bases. The CDR3 nucleotides are TGTGCCAGCAGCTCTCGGGCAGGGGGGTCGGGGGGCTACACCTTC. Encoded protein: CASSSRAGGSGGYTF.

V usage is TRBV9 and J usage is TRBJ1-3, with D possibly being TRBD1 (5 bases). This CDR3 comprises 14 residues. V lost 3 bases and J 8 bases, leaving 15 bases between the germline ends. Germline assignment: CDR1 SGDLS and CDR2 YYNGEE. The CDR3 region has the DNA TGTGCCAGCAGCGCGCGGGACCTGGGGGACACCATATATTTT. As protein: CASSARDLGDTIYF.

The rearrangement joins TRBV7-9 to TRBJ2-7; 9 bases are shared with TRBD1. CDR1 SEHNR and CDR2 FQNEAQ come from the germline V gene (reference sequence). Unmatched junction bases numbered 6, after V lost 5 bases and J lost 1 base. The CDR3 has 15 amino acids. CDR3 bases: TGTGCCAGCAGCCCTGGACAGGGGTTTTCCTACGAGCAGTACTTC. Translation: CASSPGQGFSYEQYF.

There are a few counts of this clone. The chain carries TRBV5-6 and TRBJ2-4; D possibly corresponds to TRBD2 (6 bases). This CDR3 region has 14 residues. CDR1 is SGHDT, CDR2 YYEEEE, per germline. V dropped 8 bases and J dropped 1 base, with 13 bases sitting between them. CDR3 protein: CASRPGGAKNIQYF. In nucleotides, the CDR3 is TGTGCCAGTCGTCCTGGAGGGGCCAAAAACATTCAGTACTTC.